This paragraph covers one T cell receptor (beta chain) sequence. Trimming removed 5 bases from V and 3 bases from J, with 18 bases in between. The CDR3 has 16 residues. CDR1 SGHNT and CDR2 YENEEA come from the germline V gene. This entry is derived from a study of blood T cell repertoires in COVID-19. Study in general: Collection of acute and convalescent COVID-19 samples took place in the United States, Italy and Spain. In each case, the material was cDNA or gDNA derived from T cells, B-cell-depleted T cells, or PBMCs.

Original analysis: From reference gene primer amplification, estimates of nucleated cell counts were derived. Produced via immunoSEQ multiplex PCR; TCRdb's table is partial and in-frame only. That table gives V, J and clone size, and the DNA gave D and trimming. Of approximately 230,000 clones in the sample, approximately 88% were seen once. It was during active infection that Seattle patients were enrolled and then longitudinally followed. The rearrangement joins TRBV11-3 to TRBJ2-3, with a tentative D call TRBD1 (5 bases). The sequence derives from a woman in her twenties or thirties with COVID-19, enrolled during active disease. Sequenced input: peripheral blood. CDR3 region: CASSHHIRAGTDTQYF. The CDR3 nucleotides are TGTGCCAGCAGCCACCACATCAGGGCTGGGACAGATACGCAGTATTTT.